This T cell receptor beta chain was identified in a study of T-cell memory formation after mild COVID-19. Turning to the study itself: For the most part, TCR clusters were specific to one donor.

Trimming left V 12 bases short and J 1 base short, with 17 bases between. The length of the CDR3 is 14 residues. Per germline, CDR1 KGHDR and CDR2 SFDVKD. This clonotype came up a few times. Its antigen is still unknown. Whole-study results and caveats: Among contracting clones, CD4+ were mainly CM/EM and CD8+ enriched in EMRA. Day 15 to 85 contractors were CD4/CD8 balanced; later expanders leaned CD4+. Some clones that responded were present in memory (sampled pre-infection), which suggests cross-reactive memory joined.

TCRdb called the 5' RACE reads again in MiXCR, with one record for every CDR3 protein. The data contain 190,000 or so distinct CDR3 sequences, over 20% of them seen just once; the ten biggest clones take up approximately 22%. Sequenced material: PBMCs or a T cell subset sorted from them (not recorded which). This receptor was taken from an adult woman who had mild COVID-19 (a few samples of this study predate the infection). Cell type and time point are not known. This sequence joins TRBV24-1 and TRBJ2-5; perhaps D is TRBD1 or TRBD2 (7 bases each). The CDR3 spells CAGGATGAQETQYF. CDR3 DNA: TGTGCCGGGGGGGCTACAGGGGCCCAAGAGACCCAGTACTTC.